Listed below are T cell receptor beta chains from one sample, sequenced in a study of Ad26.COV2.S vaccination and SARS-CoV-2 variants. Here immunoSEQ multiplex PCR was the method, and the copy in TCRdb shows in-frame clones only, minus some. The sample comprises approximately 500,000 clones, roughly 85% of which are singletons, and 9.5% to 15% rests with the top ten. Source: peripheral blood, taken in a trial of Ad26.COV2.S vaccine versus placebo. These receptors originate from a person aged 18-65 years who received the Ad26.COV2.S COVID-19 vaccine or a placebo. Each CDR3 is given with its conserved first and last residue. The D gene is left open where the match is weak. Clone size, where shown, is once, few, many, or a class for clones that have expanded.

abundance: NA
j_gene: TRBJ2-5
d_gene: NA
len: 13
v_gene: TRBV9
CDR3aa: CASSVDSSETQYF
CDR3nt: TGTGCCAGCAGCGTAGATAGCTCCGAGACCCAGTACTTC

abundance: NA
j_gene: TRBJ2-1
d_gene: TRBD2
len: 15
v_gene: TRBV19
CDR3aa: CASIPTGGSYNEQFF
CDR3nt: TGTGCCAGTATCCCAACGGGGGGTTCCTACAATGAGCAGTTCTTC

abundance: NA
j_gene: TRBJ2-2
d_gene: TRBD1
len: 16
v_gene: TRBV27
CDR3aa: CASSLNRDRGTGELFF
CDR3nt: TGTGCCAGCAGTCTTAACCGGGACAGGGGCACCGGGGAGCTGTTTTTT

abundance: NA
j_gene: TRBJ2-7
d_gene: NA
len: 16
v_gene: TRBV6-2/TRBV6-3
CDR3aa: CASSLVGLGSTYEQYF
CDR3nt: TGTGCCAGCAGTTTGGTTGGGCTGGGCAGCACCTACGAGCAGTACTTC

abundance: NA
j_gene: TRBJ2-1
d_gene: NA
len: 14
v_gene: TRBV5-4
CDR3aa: CAAQQDRVLSEQFF
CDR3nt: TGTGCCGCCCAACAGGATAGGGTTCTCAGCGAGCAGTTCTTC

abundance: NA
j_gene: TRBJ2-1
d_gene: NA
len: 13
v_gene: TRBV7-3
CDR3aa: CASSPPGSNEQFF
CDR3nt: TGTGCCAGCAGCCCCCCGGGAAGCAATGAGCAGTTCTTC

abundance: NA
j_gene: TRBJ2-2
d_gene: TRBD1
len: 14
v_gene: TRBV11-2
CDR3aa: CASSPDRVGGELFF
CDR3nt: TGTGCCAGCAGCCCCGACAGGGTGGGCGGGGAGCTGTTTTTT

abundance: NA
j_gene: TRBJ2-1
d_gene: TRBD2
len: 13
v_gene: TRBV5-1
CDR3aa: CASQRLAGNEQFF
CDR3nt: TGCGCCAGCCAGCGCCTAGCGGGAAATGAGCAGTTCTTC

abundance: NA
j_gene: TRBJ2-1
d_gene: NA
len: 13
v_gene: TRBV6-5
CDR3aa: CASSYVENNEQFF
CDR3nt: TGTGCCAGCAGTTACGTGGAGAACAATGAGCAGTTCTTC

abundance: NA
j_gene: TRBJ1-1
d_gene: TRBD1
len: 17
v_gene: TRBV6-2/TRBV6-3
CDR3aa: CASSYRYRDRGSTEAFF
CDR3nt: TGTGCCAGCAGCTATCGATACCGGGACAGGGGTAGCACTGAAGCTTTCTTT

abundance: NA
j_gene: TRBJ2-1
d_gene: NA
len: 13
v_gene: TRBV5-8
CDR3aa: CASGQRSYNEQFF
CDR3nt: TGTGCCAGCGGCCAGCGGTCCTACAATGAGCAGTTCTTC

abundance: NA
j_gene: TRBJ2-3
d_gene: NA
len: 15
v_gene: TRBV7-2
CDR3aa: CASSLMLALADTQYF
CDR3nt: TGTGCCAGCAGCTTAATGTTGGCGTTGGCAGATACGCAGTATTTT

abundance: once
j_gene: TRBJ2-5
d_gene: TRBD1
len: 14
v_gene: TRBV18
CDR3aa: CASSRQGLMETQYF
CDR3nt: TGTGCCAGCTCGCGACAGGGTTTAATGGAGACCCAGTACTTC

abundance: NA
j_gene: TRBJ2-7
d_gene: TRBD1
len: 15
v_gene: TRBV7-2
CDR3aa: CASSLRGLSSYEQYF
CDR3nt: TGTGCCAGCAGCTTAAGGGGGCTTAGCTCCTACGAGCAGTACTTC

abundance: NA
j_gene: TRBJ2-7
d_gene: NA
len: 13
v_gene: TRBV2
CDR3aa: CASSEGPTGEQYF
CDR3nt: TGTGCCAGCAGTGAGGGACCGACGGGAGAGCAGTACTTC

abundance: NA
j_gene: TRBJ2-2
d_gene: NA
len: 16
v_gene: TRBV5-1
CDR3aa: CASRGGFELAHGELFF
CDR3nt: TGCGCCAGCCGAGGGGGGTTTGAGCTGGCCCACGGGGAGCTGTTTTTT

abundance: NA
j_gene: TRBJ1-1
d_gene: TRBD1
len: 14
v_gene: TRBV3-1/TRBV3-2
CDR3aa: CASRVGTGGTEAFF
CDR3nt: TGTGCCAGCAGAGTGGGGACAGGGGGGACTGAAGCTTTCTTT

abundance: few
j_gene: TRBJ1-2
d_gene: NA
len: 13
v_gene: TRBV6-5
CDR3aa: CASSAGGLYGYTF
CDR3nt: TGTGCCAGCAGCGCCGGGGGCCTTTATGGCTACACCTTC

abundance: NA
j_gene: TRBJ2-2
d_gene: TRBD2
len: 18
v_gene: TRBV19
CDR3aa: CASSLRGSGGLNTGELFF
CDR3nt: TGTGCCAGTAGTCTCCGCGGTAGCGGGGGCCTTAACACCGGGGAGCTGTTTTTT

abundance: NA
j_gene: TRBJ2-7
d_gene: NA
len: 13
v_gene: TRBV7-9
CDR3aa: CASSLIAIHEQYF
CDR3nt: TGTGCCAGCAGCTTAATAGCGATCCACGAGCAGTACTTC

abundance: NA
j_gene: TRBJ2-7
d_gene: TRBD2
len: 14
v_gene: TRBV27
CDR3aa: CASRGLAGPYEQYF
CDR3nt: TGTGCCAGCAGAGGACTAGCGGGACCCTACGAGCAGTACTTC

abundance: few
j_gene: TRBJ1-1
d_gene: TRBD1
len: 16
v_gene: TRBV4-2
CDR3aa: CASSHPTSGGNTEAFF
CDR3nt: TGTGCCAGCAGCCACCCCACCTCAGGGGGGAACACTGAAGCTTTCTTT

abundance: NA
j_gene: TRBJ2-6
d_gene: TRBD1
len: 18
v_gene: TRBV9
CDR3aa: CASSVRDSISSGANVLTF
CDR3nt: TGTGCCAGCAGCGTACGGGACAGCATAAGCTCTGGGGCCAACGTCCTGACTTTC

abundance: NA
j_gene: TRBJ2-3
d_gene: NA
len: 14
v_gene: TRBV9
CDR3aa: CASSVEVLGDTQYF
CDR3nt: TGTGCCAGCAGCGTAGAGGTCTTGGGGGATACGCAGTATTTT

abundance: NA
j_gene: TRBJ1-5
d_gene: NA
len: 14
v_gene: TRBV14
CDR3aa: CASSQLQGPQPQHF
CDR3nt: TGTGCCAGCAGCCAACTACAGGGTCCCCAGCCCCAGCATTTT

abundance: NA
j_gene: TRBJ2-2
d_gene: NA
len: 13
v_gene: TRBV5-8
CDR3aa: CASSLLGTGELFF
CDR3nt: TGTGCCAGCAGCCTTCTCGGCACCGGGGAGCTGTTTTTT

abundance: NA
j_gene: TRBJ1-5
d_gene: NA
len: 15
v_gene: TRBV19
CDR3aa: CASSSGLVVSDTQHF
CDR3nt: TGTGCCAGTAGTTCGGGACTAGTAGTTTCCGATACGCAGCATTTT

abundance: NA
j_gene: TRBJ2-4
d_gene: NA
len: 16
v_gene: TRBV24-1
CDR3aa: CATSDLTGLAKNIQYF
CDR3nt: TGTGCCACCAGTGATTTGACAGGGTTAGCCAAAAACATTCAGTACTTC

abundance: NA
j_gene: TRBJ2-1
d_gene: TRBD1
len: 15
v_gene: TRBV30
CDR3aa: CACPQTDRAHNEQFF
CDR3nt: TGTGCCTGCCCTCAGACCGACAGGGCCCACAATGAGCAGTTCTTC

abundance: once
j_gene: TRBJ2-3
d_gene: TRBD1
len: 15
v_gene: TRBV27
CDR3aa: CASSQGTVPSDTQYF
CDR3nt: TGTGCCAGCAGTCAAGGGACAGTACCCTCAGATACGCAGTATTTT

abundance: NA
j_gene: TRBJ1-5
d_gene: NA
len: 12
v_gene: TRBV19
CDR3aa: CASSIVDQPQHF
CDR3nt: TGTGCCAGTAGTATAGTAGATCAGCCCCAGCATTTT

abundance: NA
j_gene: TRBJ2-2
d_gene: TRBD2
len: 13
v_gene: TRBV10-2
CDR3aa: CASMGLAGKELFF
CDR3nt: TGCGCCAGTATGGGACTAGCGGGAAAGGAGCTGTTTTTT

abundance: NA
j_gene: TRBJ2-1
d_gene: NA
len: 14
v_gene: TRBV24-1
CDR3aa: CATSDLLRGDEQFF
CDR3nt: TGTGCCACCAGTGATTTGCTCAGGGGTGATGAGCAGTTCTTC

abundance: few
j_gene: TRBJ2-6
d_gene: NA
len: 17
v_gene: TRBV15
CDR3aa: CATSRDFGGVGANVLTF
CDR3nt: TGTGCCACCAGCAGAGATTTTGGAGGGGTCGGGGCCAACGTCCTGACTTTC

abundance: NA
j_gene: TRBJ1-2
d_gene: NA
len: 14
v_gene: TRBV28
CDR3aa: CASSLGGLDYGYTF
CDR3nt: TGTGCCAGCAGTTTAGGAGGGCTTGACTATGGCTACACCTTC

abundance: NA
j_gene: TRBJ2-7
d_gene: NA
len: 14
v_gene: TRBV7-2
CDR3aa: CASSLPLRLAEQYF
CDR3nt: TGTGCCAGCAGCTTACCCCTGCGGCTCGCCGAGCAGTACTTC

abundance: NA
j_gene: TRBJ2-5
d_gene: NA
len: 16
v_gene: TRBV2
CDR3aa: CASSERRVPNQETQYF
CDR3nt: TGTGCCAGCTCCGAAAGGCGGGTCCCAAACCAAGAGACCCAGTACTTC

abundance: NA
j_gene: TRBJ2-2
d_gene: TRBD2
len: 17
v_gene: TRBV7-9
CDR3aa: CASSEGSGRALSGELFF
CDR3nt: TGTGCCAGCAGCGAAGGCAGCGGGAGGGCCCTCTCCGGGGAGCTGTTTTTT

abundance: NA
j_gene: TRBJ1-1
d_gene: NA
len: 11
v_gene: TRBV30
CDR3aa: CACRVNTEAFF
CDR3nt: TGTGCCTGCAGGGTGAACACTGAAGCTTTCTTT

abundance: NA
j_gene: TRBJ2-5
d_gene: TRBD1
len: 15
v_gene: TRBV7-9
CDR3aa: CASSPNRGLLETQYF
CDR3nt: TGTGCCAGCAGCCCCAACAGGGGGCTCTTAGAGACCCAGTACTTC

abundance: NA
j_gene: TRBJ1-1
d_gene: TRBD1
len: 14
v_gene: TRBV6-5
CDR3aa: CAIQTGGLNTEAFF
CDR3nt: TGTGCCATCCAGACAGGGGGCTTGAACACTGAAGCTTTCTTT

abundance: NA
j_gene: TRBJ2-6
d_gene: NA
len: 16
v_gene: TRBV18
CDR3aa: CASSPGSPPGANVLTF
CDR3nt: TGTGCCAGCTCACCCGGGAGCCCCCCTGGGGCCAACGTCCTGACTTTC

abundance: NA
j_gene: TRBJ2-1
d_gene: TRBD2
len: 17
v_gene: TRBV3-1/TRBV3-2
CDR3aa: CASSQPSLAGGPKEQFF
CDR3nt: TGTGCCAGCAGCCAGCCTTCACTAGCGGGAGGGCCTAAAGAGCAGTTCTTC

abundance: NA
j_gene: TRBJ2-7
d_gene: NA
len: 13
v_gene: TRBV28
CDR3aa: CATTTGSSYEQYF
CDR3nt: TGTGCCACCACCACGGGCAGCTCCTACGAGCAGTACTTC

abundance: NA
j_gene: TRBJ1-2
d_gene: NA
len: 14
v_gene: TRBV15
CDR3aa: CATSRGRGDYGYTF
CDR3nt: TGTGCCACCAGCAGGGGACGAGGGGACTATGGCTACACCTTC

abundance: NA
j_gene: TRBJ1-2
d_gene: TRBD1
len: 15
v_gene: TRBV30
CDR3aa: CAWNDPADRGPGYTF
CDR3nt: TGTGCCTGGAACGATCCCGCGGACAGGGGGCCTGGCTACACCTTC

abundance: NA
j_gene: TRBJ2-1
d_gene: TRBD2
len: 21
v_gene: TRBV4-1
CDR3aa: CASSQDLGTSGSVPSPNEQFF
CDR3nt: TGCGCCAGCAGCCAAGACCTAGGGACTAGCGGGAGCGTCCCCTCCCCAAATGAGCAGTTCTTC

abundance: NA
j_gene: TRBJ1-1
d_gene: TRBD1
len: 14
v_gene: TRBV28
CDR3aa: CASRMTGMNTEAFF
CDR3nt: TGTGCCAGCAGAATGACAGGGATGAACACTGAAGCTTTCTTT

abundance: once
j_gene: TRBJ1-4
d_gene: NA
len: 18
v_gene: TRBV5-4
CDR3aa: CASSLGASTLATNEKLFF
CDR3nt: TGTGCCAGCAGCCTCGGTGCCTCTACCCTTGCAACTAATGAAAAACTGTTTTTT

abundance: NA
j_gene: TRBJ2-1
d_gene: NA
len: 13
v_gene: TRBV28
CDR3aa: CACTSPTQLEQFF
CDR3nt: TGTGCCTGCACTAGTCCGACCCAGTTAGAGCAGTTCTTC

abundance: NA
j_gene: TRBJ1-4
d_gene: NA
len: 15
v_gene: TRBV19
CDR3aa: CASSIDGAGNEKLFF
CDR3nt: TGTGCCAGTAGTATAGACGGGGCGGGTAATGAAAAACTGTTTTTT

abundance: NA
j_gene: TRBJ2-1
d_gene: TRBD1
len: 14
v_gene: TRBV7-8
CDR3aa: CASSHVDRYNEQFF
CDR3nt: TGTGCCAGCAGCCATGTGGACAGGTACAATGAGCAGTTCTTC

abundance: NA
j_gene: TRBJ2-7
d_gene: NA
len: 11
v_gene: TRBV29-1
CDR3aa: CSITDPYEQYF
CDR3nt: TGCAGCATCACGGACCCCTACGAGCAGTACTTC

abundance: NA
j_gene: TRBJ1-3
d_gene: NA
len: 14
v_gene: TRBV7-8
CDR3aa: CASRRQSSGNTIYF
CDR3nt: TGTGCCAGCAGGAGACAGTCCTCTGGAAACACCATATATTTT